This T cell receptor (beta chain) was recorded in a study of T cell responses to AZD1222 COVID-19 vaccine. In the case of this clone: The antigen is unknown.

Findings of the study overall: At 160-218 and 743-854, vaccine-associated CD4 TCRs were dominant, and they spanned spike. Clonal diversity was possibly underestimated, and white British individuals and females predominated among donors. Unmutated variant regions reportedly attract nearly half of all spike-specific TCRs.

The CDR3 extends over 15 amino acids. Germline CDR1 MDHEN, CDR2 SYDVKM. The V gene end was trimmed by 5 bases and the J gene end by 0 bases; junction bases not matched to a gene: 6. TCRdb's copy holds only in-frame clones and misses some; the assay was immunoSEQ multiplex PCR. The repertoire holds 110,000 to 150,000 clones, with about 88% as singletons. Both about-4-week and about-12-week second-dose recipients were combined. The chain couples TRBV28 to TRBJ2-7; 8 nucleotides match TRBD2. This clonotype was sampled from an adult who received the AZD1222 COVID-19 vaccine. The sequenced sample was peripheral blood, obtained 28 days after the second AZD1222 dose. The CDR3 nucleotides are TGTGCCAGCAGTCCGGGGGGGGCCGGCTCCTACGAGCAGTACTTC. Amino acids: CASSPGGAGSYEQYF.